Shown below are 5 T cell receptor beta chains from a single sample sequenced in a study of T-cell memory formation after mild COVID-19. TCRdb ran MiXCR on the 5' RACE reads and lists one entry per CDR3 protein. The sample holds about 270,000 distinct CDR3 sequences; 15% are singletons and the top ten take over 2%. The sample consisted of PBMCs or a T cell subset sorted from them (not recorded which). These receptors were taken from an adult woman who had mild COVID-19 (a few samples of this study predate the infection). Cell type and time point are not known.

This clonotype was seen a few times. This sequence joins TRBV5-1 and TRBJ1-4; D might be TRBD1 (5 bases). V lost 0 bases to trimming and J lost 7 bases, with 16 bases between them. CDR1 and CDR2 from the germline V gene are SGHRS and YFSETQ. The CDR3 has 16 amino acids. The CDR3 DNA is TGCGCCAGCAGCTTGGGAGGGGATGCGGACGGTGAAAAACTGTTTTTT. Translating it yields CASSLGGDADGEKLFF.

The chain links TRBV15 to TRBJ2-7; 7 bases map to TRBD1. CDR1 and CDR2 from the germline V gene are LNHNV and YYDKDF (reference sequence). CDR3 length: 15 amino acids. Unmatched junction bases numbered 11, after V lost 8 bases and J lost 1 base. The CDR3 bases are TGTGCCACCTCACTAGGGACAGAAGTATCCTACGAGCAGTACTTC. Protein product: CATSLGTEVSYEQYF.

The CDR3 reads CSVRTGRVGELFF. As DNA, the CDR3 is TGCAGCGTGAGGACAGGGAGGGTCGGGGAGCTGTTTTTT. The chain recombines TRBV29-1 with TRBJ2-2; perhaps TRBD1 as D (8 bases). The CDR3 totals 13 residues. V gave up 6 bases and J gave up 7 bases, with 15 bases separating them. Looked up from germline, CDR1 is SQVTM and CDR2 is ANQGSEA.

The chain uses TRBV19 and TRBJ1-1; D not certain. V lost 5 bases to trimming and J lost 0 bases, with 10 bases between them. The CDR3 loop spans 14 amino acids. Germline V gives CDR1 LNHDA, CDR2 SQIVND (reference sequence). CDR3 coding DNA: TGTGCCAGTAGTGGCGGTCAGATGAACACTGAAGCTTTCTTT. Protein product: CASSGGQMNTEAFF.

The CDR3 reads CASSFARTSGGDTQYF. CDR3 nucleotides: TGCGCCAGCAGCTTTGCCCGGACTAGCGGGGGGGATACGCAGTATTTT. The rearrangement links TRBV5-1 to TRBJ2-3; 14 bases agree with TRBD2. The CDR3 is made up of 16 amino acids. V lost 2 bases, J lost 6 bases, and 5 bases stayed unmatched. The germline V gene has CDR1 SGHRS and CDR2 YFSETQ. The full variable domain, in which reference TRBV5-1 and TRBJ2-3 provide the parts outside the CDR3, is KAGVTQTPRYLIKTRGQQVTLSCSPISGHRSVSWYQQTPGQGLQFLFEYFSETQRNKGNFPGRFSGRQFSNSRSEMNVSTLELGDSALYLCASSFARTSGGDTQYFGPGTRLTVL.